A single sample is the source of the 18 T cell receptor beta chains below, sequenced in a study of CD8+ T cells in alopecia areata. RNA extraction and reverse transcription yielded cDNA as sequencing template. Sequenced by immunoSEQ multiplex PCR; TCRdb stores in-frame clones only, minus some. The sample consists of around 80,000 clones, around 54% of them appearing once. The sample consisted of NKG2D-high CD8+ T cells sorted from blood. The receptors originated from a human donor with alopecia areata.

The J gene is TRBJ2-5, the V gene TRBV25-1; possibly TRBD2 for D (5 bases). Trimming took off 3 bases at V and 4 bases at J, with 15 bases between the two ends. Germline V lookup: CDR1 MGHDK, CDR2 SYGVNS. This CDR3 region has 15 residues. The CDR3 DNA follows: TGTGCCAGCAGTGATATTGGCCAGGCGGGAGAGACCCAGTACTTC. Its protein product is CASSDIGQAGETQYF.

The DNA for the CDR3 is TGTGCCAGCAGCTTAGAACAGGGAACAAACACTGAAGCTTTCTTT. Amino acids: CASSLEQGTNTEAFF. This chain uses TRBV7-9 with TRBJ1-1; TRBD1 is a possible D gene (6 bases). The CDR3 is made up of 15 amino acids. Looked up from germline, CDR1 is SEHNR and CDR2 is FQNEAQ (reference sequence). The V end lost 1 base, the J end lost 2 bases, and 11 bases lay between the germline ends. Using reference TRBV7-9 and TRBJ1-1 for the parts outside the CDR3, the full variable domain is DTGVSQNPRHKITKRGQNVTFRCDPISEHNRLYWYRQTLGQGPEFLTYFQNEAQLEKSRLLSDRFSAERPKGSFSTLEIQRTEQGDSAMYLCASSLEQGTNTEAFFGQGTRLTVV.

This chain joins TRBV29-1 and TRBJ2-5; the D gene is possibly TRBD1 (5 bases). Deletions cut 3 bases from V and 5 bases from J, with 13 bases between. CDR3 length: 13 amino acids. Germline-derived CDR1 and CDR2 are SQVTM and ANQGSEA. CDR3 bases: TGCAGCGTTGAGGGCAGGGAAGTCGAGACCCAGTACTTC. Encoded protein: CSVEGREVETQYF. The entire variable domain, with the rest obtained from reference TRBV29-1 and TRBJ2-5, is as follows: SAVISQKPSRDICQRGTSLTIQCQVDSQVTMMFWYRQQPGQSLTLIATANQGSEATYESGFVIDKFPISRPNLTFSTLTVSNMSPEDSSIYLCSVEGREVETQYFGPGTRLLVL.

The chain couples TRBV14 to TRBJ2-5; a weak D match, TRBD1 (5 bases). The CDR3 runs to 15 residues. The ends were cut back, 4 bases at V and 4 bases at J, with 16 bases in the middle. Germline CDR1 reads SGHDN; CDR2 reads FVKESK. The DNA for the CDR3 is TGTGCCAGCAGCCCCCACGGACCCCAGGGAGAGACCCAGTACTTC. Amino acids: CASSPHGPQGETQYF. Full variable domain (outside the CDR3, taken from reference TRBV14 and TRBJ2-5): EAGVTQFPSHSVIEKGQTVTLRCDPISGHDNLYWYRRVMGKEIKFLLHFVKESKQDESGMPNNRFLAERTGGTYSTLKVQPAELEDSGVYFCASSPHGPQGETQYFGPGTRLLVL.

In its sample, this clone was seen a few times. This chain uses TRBV18 with TRBJ2-3; no definite D call. Trimming removed 4 bases from V and 0 bases from J, with 8 bases in between. Germline V lookup: CDR1 KGHSH, CDR2 LQKENI. The CDR3 is 14 amino acids. The CDR3 DNA reads as TGTGCCAGCTCACGGATAGATAGCACAGATACGCAGTATTTT. It codes for CASSRIDSTDTQYF. Full variable domain (outside the CDR3, taken from reference TRBV18 and TRBJ2-3): NAGVMQNPRHLVRRRGQEARLRCSPMKGHSHVYWYRQLPEEGLKFMVYLQKENIIDESGMPKERFSAEFPKEGPSILRIQQVVRGDSAAYFCASSRIDSTDTQYFGPGTRLTVL.

The chain combines TRBV27 with TRBJ2-1; unclear D gene. Trimming pared 8 bases from V and 8 bases from J, leaving 16 bases between. Looked up from germline, CDR1 is MNHEY and CDR2 is SMNVEV (reference sequence). The CDR3 loop spans 13 amino acids. This chain's CDR3 is CASGIAFWHEQFF. CDR3 sequence (DNA): TGTGCCAGCGGAATAGCATTCTGGCATGAGCAGTTCTTC.

The chain's CDR3 is CTSSQDRDYNNEQFF. In DNA form, the CDR3 reads TGCACCAGCAGCCAAGACAGGGACTACAACAATGAGCAGTTCTTC. This chain connects TRBV1 to TRBJ2-1; TRBD2 is the table's D call and was not checked against the DNA. TRBV1 is annotated as a pseudogene. CDR3 length: 15 residues.

The chain combines TRBV5-1 with TRBJ2-7; D possibly corresponds to TRBD2 (6 bases). The CDR3 has 14 amino acids. Trimming took 2 bases from V and 7 from J, leaving 16 bases between them. The germline V gene encodes CDR1 SGHRS and CDR2 YFSETQ. CDR3 region: CASSFDSSGGEQYF. The CDR3 DNA reads TGCGCCAGCAGCTTCGACTCATCCGGGGGTGAGCAGTACTTC. Full variable domain (outside the CDR3, taken from reference TRBV5-1 and TRBJ2-7): KAGVTQTPRYLIKTRGQQVTLSCSPISGHRSVSWYQQTPGQGLQFLFEYFSETQRNKGNFPGRFSGRQFSNSRSEMNVSTLELGDSALYLCASSFDSSGGEQYFGPGTRLTVT.

As to this clone: Other nucleotide sequences in the sample specify the same CDR3. The chain recombines TRBV5-6 with TRBJ2-3; D may be TRBD2 (5 bases). Germline-derived CDR1 and CDR2 are SGHDT and YYEEEE. Trimming removed 0 bases at V and 5 bases at J, with 7 bases between. This CDR3 comprises 13 residues. CDR3 in DNA: TGTGCCAGCAGCTTGGGGGGAGTAGATACGCAGTATTTT. Translating it yields CASSLGGVDTQYF.

The chain combines TRBV15 with TRBJ1-5; D remains ambiguous. The CDR3 is 12 residues long. CDR1 is LNHNV, CDR2 YYDKDF, per germline (reference sequence). The ends were cut back, 7 bases at V and 9 bases at J, with 13 bases in the middle. The CDR3 protein is CATNSGGGPQHF. Here the CDR3 DNA reads TGTGCCACCAATTCTGGCGGTGGGCCCCAGCATTTT.

This clone showed up just a few times. The rearrangement links TRBV29-1 to TRBJ2-1, with TRBD1 identical over 9 bases. This CDR3 has 13 amino acids. CDR1 and CDR2 from the germline V gene are SQVTM and ANQGSEA. Trimming at V came to 7 bases and at J to 8 bases, leaving 9 bases not matched to a gene. CDR3 sequence (DNA): TGCAGCGCCCGGACAGGGGAAATAGATGAGCAGTTCTTC. Translation: CSARTGEIDEQFF.

J is TRBJ1-1 and V is TRBV6-5; D gene unclear. Germline V gene sequence: CDR1 MNHEY, CDR2 SVGAGI. This CDR3 has 14 residues. V shed 7 bases and J shed 0 bases, with 12 bases lying between them. CDR3 sequence reads: CASTSLSMNTEAFF. The CDR3 DNA reads TGTGCCAGCACAAGTCTCAGCATGAACACTGAAGCTTTCTTT.

This clone was seen more than once but under ten times. V gene TRBV15 combines with J gene TRBJ2-7, with TRBD1 identical over 10 bases. The CDR3 covers 15 residues. Germline V gene sequence: CDR1 LNHNV, CDR2 YYDKDF (reference sequence). V lost 3 bases to trimming and J lost 2 bases; unmatched junction nucleotides: 4. CDR3 protein: CATSSRDRGTYEQYF. CDR3 bases: TGTGCCACCAGCAGTCGGGACAGGGGAACCTACGAGCAGTACTTC.

The chain has TRBV4-3 and TRBJ2-3; D possibly corresponds to TRBD2 (6 bases). Looked up from germline, CDR1 is LGHNA and CDR2 is YSLEER. Trimming took 0 bases from V and 3 from J, leaving 13 bases between them. CDR3 size: 16 residues. The CDR3 region is CASSQDGTGGTDTQYF. The CDR3 DNA reads as TGCGCCAGCAGCCAAGATGGCACAGGAGGGACAGATACGCAGTATTTT.

The CDR3 DNA sequence: TGTGCCAGCAGCCTCCAGGGGAACGAGCAGTACTTC. This translates into CASSLQGNEQYF. The rearrangement joins TRBV27 to TRBJ2-7, with TRBD1 as a possible D gene (6 bases). Trimming stripped 6 bases from V and 5 bases from J, with 11 bases between. CDR1 MNHEY and CDR2 SMNVEV come from the germline V gene (reference sequence). The CDR3 is made up of 12 amino acids.

The chain couples TRBV12-5 to TRBJ2-1; weak D call: TRBD2 (6 bases). Germline lookup yields CDR1 LGHNT and CDR2 FRNRAP. The CDR3 runs 13 residues. V was clipped by 6 bases and J by 4 bases, with 10 bases between them. This CDR3 is CASGWTTYNEQFF. The CDR3 DNA is TGTGCTAGTGGGTGGACTACTTACAATGAGCAGTTCTTC.

The chain employs TRBV28 and TRBJ2-3; 10 positions agree with TRBD2. This CDR3 contains 15 residues. Germline V CDR1 and CDR2: MDHEN, SYDVKM. V was pared by 3 bases and J by 4 bases, with 4 bases of the junction left unmatched. DNA for the CDR3: TGTGCCAGCAGTTTCATAGCGGGAGGCCCAGATACGCAGTATTTT. This gives the protein CASSFIAGGPDTQYF.

J is TRBJ1-1 and V is TRBV29-1; TRBD1 matches at 7 bases. The V segment lost 4 bases and the J segment 3 bases; nucleotides outside the gene matches: 14. This CDR3 is built from 16 residues. CDR1 is SQVTM, CDR2 ANQGSEA, per germline. CDR3 in amino acids: CSVGGSTGWDDTEAFF. CDR3 nucleotides: TGCAGCGTTGGTGGGTCGACAGGGTGGGATGACACTGAAGCTTTCTTT. The full variable domain, in which reference TRBV29-1 and TRBJ1-1 provide the parts outside the CDR3, is SAVISQKPSRDICQRGTSLTIQCQVDSQVTMMFWYRQQPGQSLTLIATANQGSEATYESGFVIDKFPISRPNLTFSTLTVSNMSPEDSSIYLCSVGGSTGWDDTEAFFGQGTRLTVV.